This T cell receptor (beta chain) originates from a study of early T cells in non-severe SARS-CoV-2 infection. Whole-study context: Bulk RNA isolated from unsorted whole blood underwent sequencing; chains were not paired. Study observations and caveats: There was a bias toward anti-spike CD8 responses in VDJdb matching, which missed private and CD4 specificities.

Germline V gene sequence: CDR1 MNHNS, CDR2 SASEGT. The ends lost 4 bases at V and 4 bases at J; junction bases unmatched: 9. This CDR3 region has 16 residues. Regarding this clonotype: Antigen unknown.

Tagging with unique molecular identifiers was applied to individual cDNA molecules. In TCRdb, the 5' RACE reads were re-called with MiXCR into one record per CDR3 protein. Of around 70,000 distinct CDR3 sequences in the sample, 15% to 19% are singletons; the top ten hold around 10%. The chain uses TRBV6-1 and TRBJ1-1, with TRBD1 matching over 10 bases. The source of this sequence is an adult who was a healthcare worker with PCR-confirmed SARS-CoV-2 infection or an uninfected control (not recorded which). The material sequenced was whole blood. The CDR3 DNA follows: TGTGCCAGCAGTGGCGACAGGGGGCTGGGTAGCACTGAAGCTTTCTTT. Translating it yields CASSGDRGLGSTEAFF.